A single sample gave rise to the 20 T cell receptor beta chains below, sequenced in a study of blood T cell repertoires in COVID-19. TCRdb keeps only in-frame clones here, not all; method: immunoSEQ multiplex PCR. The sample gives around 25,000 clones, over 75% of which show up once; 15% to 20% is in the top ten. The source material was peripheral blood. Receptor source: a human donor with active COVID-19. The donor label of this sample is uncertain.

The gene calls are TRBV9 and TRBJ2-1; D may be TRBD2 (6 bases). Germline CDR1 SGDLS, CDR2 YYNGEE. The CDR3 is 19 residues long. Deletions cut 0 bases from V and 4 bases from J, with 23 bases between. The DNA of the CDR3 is TGTGCCAGCAGCGTAGGGAGAGTACTGGGGACTGCCCCATACAATGAGCAGTTCTTC. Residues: CASSVGRVLGTAPYNEQFF.

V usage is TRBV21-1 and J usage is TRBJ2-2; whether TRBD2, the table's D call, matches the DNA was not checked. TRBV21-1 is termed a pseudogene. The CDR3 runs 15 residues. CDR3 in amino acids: CASKLAGGNTGELFF. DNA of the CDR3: TGTGCCAGCAAACTAGCGGGGGGGAACACCGGGGAGCTGTTTTTT.

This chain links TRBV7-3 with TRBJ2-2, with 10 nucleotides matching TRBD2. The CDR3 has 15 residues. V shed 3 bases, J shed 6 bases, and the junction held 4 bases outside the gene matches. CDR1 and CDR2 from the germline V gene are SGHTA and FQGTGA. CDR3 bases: TGTGCCAGCAGCTTTAGCGGGAGGAGGCCCGGGGAGCTGTTTTTT. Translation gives CASSFSGRRPGELFF.

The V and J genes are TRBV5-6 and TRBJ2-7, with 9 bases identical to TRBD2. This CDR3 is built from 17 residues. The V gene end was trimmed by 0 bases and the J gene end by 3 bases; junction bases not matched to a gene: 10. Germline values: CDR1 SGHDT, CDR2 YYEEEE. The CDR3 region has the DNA TGTGCCAGCAGCTTGGCTTTAGCGGGAGTGGGGGTCTACGAGCAGTACTTC. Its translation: CASSLALAGVGVYEQYF. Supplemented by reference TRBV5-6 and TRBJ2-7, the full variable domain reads DAGVTQSPTHLIKTRGQQVTLRCSPKSGHDTVSWYQQALGQGPQFIFQYYEEEERQRGNFPDRFSGHQFPNYSSELNVNALLLGDSALYLCASSLALAGVGVYEQYFGPGTRLTVT.

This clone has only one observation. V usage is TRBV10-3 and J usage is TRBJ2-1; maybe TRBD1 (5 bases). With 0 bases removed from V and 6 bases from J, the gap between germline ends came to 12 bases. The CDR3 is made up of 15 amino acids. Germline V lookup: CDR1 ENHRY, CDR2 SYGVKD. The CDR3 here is CAISESSAGINEQFF. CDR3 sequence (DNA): TGTGCCATCAGTGAGTCATCTGCAGGGATCAATGAGCAGTTCTTC.

Here the CDR3 DNA reads TGTGCCAGTACCGACCCCCCAGGGGGCGCAAATACCGGGGAGCTGTTTTTT. Its translation is CASTDPPGGANTGELFF. The chain uses TRBV19 and TRBJ2-2; 8 positions agree with TRBD1. Germline trimming cut 7 bases from V and 5 bases from J; bases unmatched to any gene: 15. Germline CDR1 LNHDA, CDR2 SQIVND (reference sequence). The CDR3 is made up of 17 amino acids.

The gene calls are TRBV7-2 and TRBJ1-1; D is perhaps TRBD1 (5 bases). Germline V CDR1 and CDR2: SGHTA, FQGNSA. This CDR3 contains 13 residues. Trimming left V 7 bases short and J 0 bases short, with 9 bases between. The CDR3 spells CASTQGVNTEAFF. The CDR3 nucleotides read TGTGCCAGCACCCAAGGGGTGAACACTGAAGCTTTCTTT.

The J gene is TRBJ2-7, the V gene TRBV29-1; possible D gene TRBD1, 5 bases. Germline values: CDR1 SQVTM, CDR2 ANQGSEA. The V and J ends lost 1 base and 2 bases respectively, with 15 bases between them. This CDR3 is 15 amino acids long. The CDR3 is CSVEGWRQGTYEQYF. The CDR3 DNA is TGCAGCGTTGAAGGGTGGCGTCAGGGAACCTACGAGCAGTACTTC.

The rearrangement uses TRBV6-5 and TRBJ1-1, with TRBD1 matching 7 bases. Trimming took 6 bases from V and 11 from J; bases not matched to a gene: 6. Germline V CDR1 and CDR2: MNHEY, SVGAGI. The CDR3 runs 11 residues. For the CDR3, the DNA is TGTGCCAGCAGCTACAGGGGAACGGCTTTCTTT. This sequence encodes CASSYRGTAFF.

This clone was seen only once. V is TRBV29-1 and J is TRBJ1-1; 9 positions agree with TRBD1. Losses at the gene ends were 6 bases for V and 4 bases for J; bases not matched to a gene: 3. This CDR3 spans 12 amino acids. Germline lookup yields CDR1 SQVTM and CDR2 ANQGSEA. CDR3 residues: CSVETGGTEAFF. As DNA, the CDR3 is TGCAGCGTCGAGACAGGGGGCACTGAAGCTTTCTTT. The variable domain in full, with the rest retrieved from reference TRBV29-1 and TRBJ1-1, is SAVISQKPSRDICQRGTSLTIQCQVDSQVTMMFWYRQQPGQSLTLIATANQGSEATYESGFVIDKFPISRPNLTFSTLTVSNMSPEDSSIYLCSVETGGTEAFFGQGTRLTVV.

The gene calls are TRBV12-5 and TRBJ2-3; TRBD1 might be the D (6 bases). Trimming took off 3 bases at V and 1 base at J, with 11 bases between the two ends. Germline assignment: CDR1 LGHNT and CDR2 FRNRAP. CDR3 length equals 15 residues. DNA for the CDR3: TGTGCTAGTGGTTTATCTGACAGGCGCACAGATACGCAGTATTTT. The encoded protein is CASGLSDRRTDTQYF.

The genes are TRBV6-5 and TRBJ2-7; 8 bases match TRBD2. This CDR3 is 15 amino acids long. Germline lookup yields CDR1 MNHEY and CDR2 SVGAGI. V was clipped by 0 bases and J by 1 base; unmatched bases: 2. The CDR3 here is CASSYSSGGSYEQYF. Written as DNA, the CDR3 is TGTGCCAGCAGTTACTCATCGGGGGGGTCCTACGAGCAGTACTTC.

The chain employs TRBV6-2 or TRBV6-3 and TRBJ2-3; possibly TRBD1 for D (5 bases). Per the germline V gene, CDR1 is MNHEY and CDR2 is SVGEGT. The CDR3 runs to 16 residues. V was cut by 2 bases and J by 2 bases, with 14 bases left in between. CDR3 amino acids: CASSYESAGITDTQYF. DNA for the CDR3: TGTGCCAGCAGTTACGAATCGGCAGGGATCACAGATACGCAGTATTTT.

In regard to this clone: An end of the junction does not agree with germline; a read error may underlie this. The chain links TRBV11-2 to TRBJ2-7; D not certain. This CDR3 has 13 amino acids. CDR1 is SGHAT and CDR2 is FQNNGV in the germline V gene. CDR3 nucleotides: TGTGCCACCAGCCAATTAACCCGGGACGAGCAGTACTTC. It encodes CATSQLTRDEQYF.

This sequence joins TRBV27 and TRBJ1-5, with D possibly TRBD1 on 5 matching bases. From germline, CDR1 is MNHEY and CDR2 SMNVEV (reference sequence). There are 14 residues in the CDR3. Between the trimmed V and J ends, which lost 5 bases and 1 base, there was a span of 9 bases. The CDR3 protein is CASSPQGSNQPQHF. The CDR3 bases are TGTGCCAGCAGTCCCCAGGGAAGCAATCAGCCCCAGCATTTT.

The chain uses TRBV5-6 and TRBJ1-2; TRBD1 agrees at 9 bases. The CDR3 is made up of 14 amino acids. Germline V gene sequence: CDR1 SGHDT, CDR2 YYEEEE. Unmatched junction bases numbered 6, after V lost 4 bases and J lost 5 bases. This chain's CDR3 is CASSTRDRVYGYTF. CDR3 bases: TGTGCCAGCAGCACCAGGGACAGGGTGTATGGCTACACCTTC.

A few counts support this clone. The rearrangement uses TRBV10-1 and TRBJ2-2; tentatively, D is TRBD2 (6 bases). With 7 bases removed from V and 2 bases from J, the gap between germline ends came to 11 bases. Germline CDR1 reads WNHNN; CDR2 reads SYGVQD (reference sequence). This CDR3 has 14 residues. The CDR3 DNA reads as TGCGCCAGCATGCGGGGAACAAACACCGGGGAGCTGTTTTTT. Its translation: CASMRGTNTGELFF.

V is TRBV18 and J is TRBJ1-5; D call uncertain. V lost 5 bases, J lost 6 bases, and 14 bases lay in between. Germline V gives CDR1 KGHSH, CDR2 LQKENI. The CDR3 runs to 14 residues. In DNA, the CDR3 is TGTGCCAGCTCAGCGGGCTCCGAGGGTCAGCCCCAGCATTTT. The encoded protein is CASSAGSEGQPQHF.

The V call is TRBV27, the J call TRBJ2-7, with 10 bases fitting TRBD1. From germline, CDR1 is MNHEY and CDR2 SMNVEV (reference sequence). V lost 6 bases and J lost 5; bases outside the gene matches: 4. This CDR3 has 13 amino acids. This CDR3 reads CASSLGQGDEQYF. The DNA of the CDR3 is TGTGCCAGCAGCCTAGGACAGGGGGACGAGCAGTACTTC.

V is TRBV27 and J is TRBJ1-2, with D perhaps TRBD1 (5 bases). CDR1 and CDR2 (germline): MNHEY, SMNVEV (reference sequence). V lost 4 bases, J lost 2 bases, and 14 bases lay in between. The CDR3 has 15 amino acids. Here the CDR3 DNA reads TGTGCCAGCAGTTACTCTACCAACAGGAACTATGGCTACACCTTC. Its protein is CASSYSTNRNYGYTF.